The 22 T cell receptor beta chains listed next were all sequenced from one sample in a study of cytomegalovirus exposure and HLA in healthy donors. Amplification used 60 Vbeta primers and 13 Jbeta primers. The method was immunoSEQ multiplex PCR; TCRdb's version includes in-frame clones alone and lacks a portion of them. The table includes about 120,000 clones, over 65% detected once. The material sequenced was PBMCs. These TCRs come from a woman aged 40 to 50 in good health and CMV-seropositive.

The chain is built from TRBV5-4 and TRBJ2-3; D is perhaps TRBD2 (6 bases). Trimming cost V 0 bases and J 4 bases, with 12 bases left between them. The germline V gene has CDR1 SGHNT and CDR2 YYREEE (reference sequence). The length of the CDR3 is 15 residues. DNA for the CDR3: TGTGCCAGCAGCTTGGATAGCGGATGGGCAGATACGCAGTATTTT. This codes for CASSLDSGWADTQYF.

V usage is TRBV6-5 and J usage is TRBJ1-1; possible D gene TRBD1, 5 bases. The CDR3 runs to 14 residues. From germline, CDR1 is MNHEY and CDR2 SVGAGI. V dropped 6 bases and J dropped 0 bases, with 11 bases sitting between them. The CDR3 bases are TGTGCCAGCAGCGGGGGAGGGATGAACACTGAAGCTTTCTTT. Translation: CASSGGGMNTEAFF.

The chain couples TRBV27 to TRBJ2-7; D remains unclear. Germline V gene lookup returns CDR1 MNHEY and CDR2 SMNVEV (reference sequence). The V and J ends lost 11 bases and 2 bases respectively, with 13 bases between them. The CDR3 extends over 12 amino acids. CDR3 loop: CAGPDTAYEQYF. CDR3 bases: TGTGCCGGTCCTGACACAGCCTACGAGCAGTACTTC.

The gene calls are TRBV11-3 and TRBJ2-2, with 16 positions matching TRBD2. Germline assignment: CDR1 SGHNT and CDR2 YENEEA. CDR3 length: 16 amino acids. Trimming at V came to 5 bases and at J to 8 bases, leaving 5 bases not matched to a gene. DNA for the CDR3: TGTGCCAGCAGCATGGGACTAGCGGGGGGGCCGGGGGAGCTGTTTTTT. This sequence encodes CASSMGLAGGPGELFF.

The V gene is TRBV19, the J gene TRBJ1-5, with TRBD1 identical over 8 bases. Per germline, CDR1 LNHDA and CDR2 SQIVND (reference sequence). After removal of 2 bases from V and 4 bases from J, the junction contained 4 bases not matched to a gene. The CDR3 contains 15 residues. The CDR3 DNA is TGTGCCAGTAGTATACGGACAGGGTATAATCAGCCCCAGCATTTT. Translated, it gives CASSIRTGYNQPQHF.

The chain joins TRBV28 to TRBJ1-1; D possibly corresponds to TRBD1 (6 bases). Germline CDR1 MDHEN, CDR2 SYDVKM. Trimming took 1 base from V and 6 from J, leaving 12 bases between them. CDR3 length: 14 amino acids. Here the CDR3 reads CASSLFTGKAEAFF. The CDR3 DNA follows: TGTGCCAGCAGTTTATTCACAGGGAAGGCTGAAGCTTTCTTT.

The chain combines TRBV19 with TRBJ2-7; weak D call: TRBD1 (5 bases). V dropped 6 bases and J dropped 0 bases, with 12 bases sitting between them. CDR3 length: 14 residues. CDR1 and CDR2 from the germline V gene are LNHDA and SQIVND (reference sequence). Written as DNA, the CDR3 is TGTGCCAGTAGCGTGGGCGACAGCTCCTACGAGCAGTACTTC. Translating gives CASSVGDSSYEQYF.

The V gene is TRBV9, the J gene TRBJ1-6, with 7 bases that match TRBD1. V gave up 3 bases and J gave up 12 bases; unmatched junction bases: 6. The CDR3 runs to 13 residues. Per the germline V gene, CDR1 is SGDLS and CDR2 is YYNGEE. The CDR3 region is CASSDRGTKPLHF. CDR3 nucleotide sequence: TGTGCCAGCAGCGACAGGGGCACTAAACCCCTCCACTTT.

V gene TRBV5-4 combines with J gene TRBJ1-2; perhaps TRBD1 as D (6 bases). V lost 4 bases and J 4 bases, leaving 8 bases between the germline ends. CDR3 size: 12 residues. Looked up from germline, CDR1 is SGHNT and CDR2 is YYREEE (reference sequence). The DNA of the CDR3 is TGTGCCAGCAGCACGGACAGCTATGGCTACACCTTC. Its protein product is CASSTDSYGYTF. The entire variable domain, with the rest obtained from reference TRBV5-4 and TRBJ1-2, is as follows: ETGVTQSPTHLIKTRGQQVTLRCSSQSGHNTVSWYQQALGQGPQFIFQYYREEENGRGNFPPRFSGLQFPNYSSELNVNALELDDSALYLCASSTDSYGYTFGSGTRLTVV.

This chain connects TRBV6-4 to TRBJ2-1, with D possibly matching TRBD2 (6 bases). This CDR3 comprises 16 residues. Trimming cost V 1 base and J 6 bases, with 16 bases left between them. CDR1 is MRHNA and CDR2 is SNTAGT in the germline V gene. CDR3 residues: CASSDLWGGTPNEQFF. CDR3 coding DNA: TGTGCCAGCAGTGACTTATGGGGCGGGACTCCCAATGAGCAGTTCTTC.

This rearrangement joins TRBV19 to TRBJ2-7; 9 bases map to TRBD2. The J segment lost 7 bases and the V segment lost 5 bases, leaving 15 bases of the junction unmatched. This CDR3 is 16 amino acids long. Germline V gene data show CDR1 as LNHDA and CDR2 as SQIVND (reference sequence). The CDR3 loop is CASSPGPSGRRGEQYF. The CDR3 nucleotides read TGTGCCAGTAGTCCCGGCCCCAGCGGGAGGCGGGGGGAGCAGTACTTC.

This chain uses TRBV6-1 with TRBJ2-5; D is possibly TRBD2 (7 bases). Germline V CDR1 and CDR2: MNHNS, SASEGT. Trimming pared 1 base from V and 1 base from J, leaving 13 bases between. CDR3 length: 16 amino acids. Here the CDR3 DNA reads TGTGCCAGCAGTGAAGAAGGGGGAGGGAGCCAAGAGACCCAGTACTTC. Translated: CASSEEGGGSQETQYF.

Comments on this clone: Its ends do not fully match the called genes, so a read error is possible. The V gene is TRBV5-6, the J gene TRBJ1-2, with a weak D call TRBD1 (6 bases). Germline CDR1 is SGHDT and CDR2 is YYEEEE. The CDR3 has 17 residues. The CDR3 DNA is TGTGCCAGCAGCTTGCTGGGGGTCAGGGGACCTAACTATGGCTACCCCTTC. Amino acid sequence: CASSLLGVRGPNYGYPF.

In its sample, this clone was seen many times. V and J are TRBV7-9 and TRBJ1-1; D gene unclear. V lost 6 bases and J 8 bases, leaving 13 bases between the germline ends. This CDR3 spans 12 amino acids. The germline gives CDR1 SEHNR, CDR2 FQNEAQ (reference sequence). CDR3 protein: CASSLTGGEAFF. CDR3 DNA sequence: TGTGCCAGCAGTTTAACGGGTGGGGAAGCTTTCTTT.

The chain links TRBV10-2 to TRBJ2-5; the match to TRBD2 covers 9 bases. The CDR3 consists of 18 residues. The V gene end was trimmed by 4 bases and the J gene end by 3 bases; junction bases not matched to a gene: 15. Germline loops: CDR1 WSHSY, CDR2 SAAADI. The CDR3 region is CASSGPTSGSPTKETQYF. For the CDR3, the DNA is TGCGCCAGCAGTGGCCCGACTAGCGGTTCTCCAACGAAAGAGACCCAGTACTTC.

This clone was observed a few times. V usage is TRBV7-9 and J usage is TRBJ1-2; D might be TRBD1 (5 bases). CDR3 length equals 14 residues. The germline V gene encodes CDR1 SEHNR and CDR2 FQNEAQ (reference sequence). V was shortened by 0 bases and J by 4 bases, with 9 bases between the two germline ends. DNA for the CDR3: TGTGCCAGCAGCTTAGCCGGCAGGGCCTATGGCTACACCTTC. This encodes CASSLAGRAYGYTF.

The chain joins TRBV19 to TRBJ2-7; 8 bases are shared with TRBD1. V lost 3 bases and J lost 6; bases outside the gene matches: 4. CDR1 and CDR2 from the germline V gene are LNHDA and SQIVND (reference sequence). The CDR3 length is 13 residues. DNA of the CDR3: TGTGCCAGTAGTATGCGTGACAGGGGCGAGCAGTACTTC. Its protein is CASSMRDRGEQYF.

The J gene is TRBJ2-1, the V gene TRBV14, with D possibly being TRBD1 (6 bases). CDR3 size: 16 residues. V dropped 1 base and J dropped 5 bases, with 15 bases sitting between them. Germline CDR1 reads SGHDN; CDR2 reads FVKESK. The DNA for the CDR3 is TGTGCCAGCAGCCAAGGCCCCGGGACACCCAACAATGAGCAGTTCTTC. Translation: CASSQGPGTPNNEQFF.

V usage is TRBV6-5 and J usage is TRBJ2-5; weak D call: TRBD2 (6 bases). V was clipped by 0 bases and J by 2 bases, with 10 bases between them. This CDR3 comprises 15 residues. CDR1 and CDR2 from the germline V gene are MNHEY and SVGAGI. CDR3 DNA: TGTGCCAGCAGTTACTCGACGGGACTTCAAGAGACCCAGTACTTC. Its protein product is CASSYSTGLQETQYF.

The gene calls are TRBV11-3 and TRBJ1-2, with no clear D. The CDR3 consists of 12 residues. Trimming cost V 1 base and J 8 bases, with 8 bases left between them. Germline CDR1 is SGHNT and CDR2 is YENEEA. Here the CDR3 reads CASSLGREGYTF. The DNA of the CDR3 is TGTGCCAGCAGCTTAGGCCGGGAGGGCTACACCTTC.

This chain links TRBV5-6 with TRBJ2-5, with TRBD2 identical over 7 bases. The germline gives CDR1 SGHDT, CDR2 YYEEEE. This CDR3 has 15 amino acids. V was pared by 0 bases and J by 3 bases, with 5 bases of the junction left unmatched. The CDR3 loop reads CASSLVAGAKETQYF. The CDR3, as DNA: TGTGCCAGCAGCTTGGTTGCGGGAGCGAAAGAGACCCAGTACTTC.

The J gene is TRBJ1-2, the V gene TRBV18, with 8 bases fitting TRBD1. V dropped 6 bases and J dropped 3; count of bases not matched to a gene: 9. The germline V gene encodes CDR1 KGHSH and CDR2 LQKENI. The CDR3 spans 15 residues. The CDR3 is CASSPLQGADYGYTF. In DNA form, the CDR3 reads TGTGCCAGCTCGCCCCTCCAGGGGGCGGACTATGGCTACACCTTC.